This TCR beta chain is from a study of PD-1 blockade in mismatch repair-deficient tumors. The study, taken as a whole, reports: Rapid post-treatment expansion, then contraction, generally preceding radiologic response, marked tumor-resident clones.

Repertoires were generated with immunoSEQ multiplex PCR, while TCRdb's copy carries only in-frame clones and drops some. This table holds approximately 23,000 clones, 70% to 85% found once. Details on this clone: Its antigen is undetermined. Additional DNA sequences in this sample encode the identical CDR3.

CDR1 and CDR2 from the germline V gene are MNHEY and SVGAGI. Trimming took 3 bases from V and 6 from J; bases not matched to a gene: 11. There are 15 residues in the CDR3. The specimen was PBMCs, collected before pembrolizumab treatment. The V call is TRBV6-5, the J call TRBJ2-7; 7 nucleotides align to TRBD1. The origin of this receptor is an adult with mismatch repair-deficient cancer. The CDR3 loop is CASSYSRQGEVEQYF. The DNA of the CDR3 is TGTGCCAGCAGTTATTCCAGACAGGGAGAGGTCGAGCAGTACTTC.